The 25 T cell receptor beta chains below come from one sample, sequenced in a study of T-cell memory formation after mild COVID-19. TCRdb re-called the 5' RACE reads with MiXCR, one entry per CDR3 protein. The sample consists of about 350,000 distinct CDR3 sequences, roughly an eighth of them appearing once. Sequences were obtained from PBMCs or a T cell subset sorted from them (not recorded which). Receptor source: a man aged 18 to 30 who had mild COVID-19 (a few samples of this study predate the infection). Cell type and time point are not known.

This chain connects TRBV11-2 to TRBJ2-3; the D is unclear. Looked up from germline, CDR1 is SGHAT and CDR2 is FQNNGV. This CDR3 is built from 15 residues. V was pared by 0 bases and J by 1 base, with 8 bases between. This chain's CDR3 is CASSLDVPRTDTQYF. Here the CDR3 DNA reads TGTGCCAGCAGCTTAGATGTACCGCGCACAGATACGCAGTATTTT.

This clonotype appeared many times. The CDR3 DNA reads TGCAGTGCTAGAGATCGGCAGGGCTATGGCTACACCTTC. This encodes CSARDRQGYGYTF. V gene TRBV20-1 combines with J gene TRBJ1-2; tentative D call: TRBD1 (5 bases). CDR3 length: 13 residues. Trimming took off 0 bases at V and 4 bases at J, with 9 bases between the two ends. CDR1 and CDR2 (germline): DFQATT, SNEGSKA (reference sequence).

At least ten counts were recorded for this clonotype. This chain links TRBV5-1 with TRBJ2-3; 8 bases are shared with TRBD1. CDR1 and CDR2 from the germline V gene are SGHRS and YFSETQ. V gave up 3 bases and J gave up 2 bases; unmatched junction bases: 2. CDR3 size: 14 residues. The CDR3 loop reads CASSSGQDTDTQYF. The CDR3 nucleotides read TGCGCCAGCAGCTCGGGACAGGACACAGATACGCAGTATTTT.

This clonotype was detected a few times. The chain joins TRBV9 to TRBJ2-1; D gene uncertain. This CDR3 comprises 15 residues. Per germline, CDR1 SGDLS and CDR2 YYNGEE. The ends were cut back, 0 bases at V and 0 bases at J, with 7 bases in the middle. CDR3 nucleotide sequence: TGTGCCAGCAGCGTAGGAAGGTCCTCCTACAATGAGCAGTTCTTC. Amino acids: CASSVGRSSYNEQFF.

This chain links TRBV7-8 with TRBJ2-1, with TRBD2 matching over 8 bases. Germline-derived CDR1 and CDR2 are SGHVS and FQNEAQ. The CDR3 contains 18 residues. V lost 5 bases and J lost 0; bases outside the gene matches: 12. Here the CDR3 reads CASSAGSGGGPSYNEQFF. The CDR3 bases are TGTGCCAGCAGCGCCGGGAGTGGCGGGGGGCCCTCCTACAATGAGCAGTTCTTC.

This clonotype was counted between two and nine times. The V call is TRBV18, the J call TRBJ1-1, with TRBD1 identical over 8 bases. J gave up 5 bases and V 2 bases, and 4 bases lay outside the gene matches. Per the germline V gene, CDR1 is KGHSH and CDR2 is LQKENI. This CDR3 is 14 amino acids long. The CDR3: CASSPRQGLTEAFF. CDR3 sequence (DNA): TGTGCCAGCTCACCAAGACAGGGGTTGACTGAAGCTTTCTTT.

This clonotype was seen more than once but under ten times. This rearrangement joins TRBV10-3 to TRBJ2-3; 8 bases agree with TRBD1. Trimming took 2 bases from V and 5 from J; bases not matched to a gene: 0. The length of the CDR3 is 13 residues. CDR1 is ENHRY and CDR2 is SYGVKD in the germline V gene. Here the CDR3 reads CAISEGTGDTQYF. CDR3 bases: TGTGCCATCAGTGAGGGGACAGGAGATACGCAGTATTTT.

This clonotype occurred a few times. V is TRBV7-2 and J is TRBJ2-1; possible D gene TRBD1, 5 bases. CDR3 length: 12 residues. Germline V gene data show CDR1 as SGHTA and CDR2 as FQGNSA. Trimming shortened V by 4 bases and J by 10 bases, and 11 bases separated the two germline ends. CDR3: CASSSGFFEQFF. The CDR3 nucleotides are TGTGCCAGCAGCTCAGGGTTTTTCGAGCAGTTCTTC.

This clonotype was detected only a few times. This rearrangement joins TRBV29-1 to TRBJ1-1; no reliable D call. Germline CDR1 SQVTM, CDR2 ANQGSEA. The V gene lost 7 bases and the J gene lost 5 bases, with 11 bases spanning the gap. The CDR3 sequence is 11 residues long. The CDR3 loop is CSADVGTEAFF. The CDR3 DNA follows: TGCAGCGCCGACGTGGGGACTGAAGCTTTCTTT.

This clonotype has ten or more counts. This chain uses TRBV5-1 with TRBJ1-2, with unresolved D. This CDR3 spans 14 amino acids. The V end lost 1 base, the J end lost 6 bases, and 13 bases lay between the germline ends. The germline V gene encodes CDR1 SGHRS and CDR2 YFSETQ. The CDR3 spells CASSLSGSNNGYTF. Here the CDR3 DNA reads TGCGCCAGCAGCTTGTCGGGAAGCAATAATGGCTACACCTTC.

The chain is built from TRBV5-1 and TRBJ2-7; 9 nucleotides match TRBD1. J lost 0 bases, V lost 2 bases, and 3 bases had no gene match. This CDR3 has 15 amino acids. CDR1 is SGHRS and CDR2 is YFSETQ in the germline V gene. The CDR3 reads CASSFGQGFSYEQYF. In DNA, the CDR3 is TGCGCCAGCAGCTTCGGACAGGGGTTCTCCTACGAGCAGTACTTC.

This clonotype was counted many times. The rearrangement links TRBV12-3 or TRBV12-4 to TRBJ2-5, with D perhaps TRBD1 or TRBD2 (5 bases each). The CDR3 extends over 13 amino acids. Trimming removed 6 bases from V and 1 base from J, with 9 bases in between. The CDR3 bases are TGTGCCAGCAGCAGGGACGCCCAAGAGACCCAGTACTTC. This encodes CASSRDAQETQYF.

This clonotype was observed a few times. This rearrangement joins TRBV6-2 or TRBV6-3 to TRBJ2-5, with D perhaps assigned TRBD1 or TRBD2 (5 bases each). This CDR3 contains 13 residues. The V end was cut by 6 bases, the J end by 1 base, with 9 bases between. CDR1 is MNHEY and CDR2 is SVGEGT in the germline V gene. CDR3 in DNA: TGTGCCAGCAGAAAGGGACCCCAAGAGACCCAGTACTTC. Translated, it gives CASRKGPQETQYF.

The chain recombines TRBV25-1 with TRBJ1-6; D is uncertain. The CDR3 covers 12 residues. V lost 6 bases to trimming and J lost 9 bases, with 9 bases between them. CDR1 and CDR2 (germline): MGHDK, SYGVNS. The CDR3 loop is CASRRGFSPLHF. As DNA, the CDR3 is TGTGCCAGCAGGAGAGGCTTTTCACCCCTCCACTTT. The full variable domain, completed using reference TRBV25-1 and TRBJ1-6, is EADIYQTPRYLVIGTGKKITLECSQTMGHDKMYWYQQDPGMELHLIHYSYGVNSTEKGDLSSESTVSRIRTEHFPLTLESARPSHTSQYLCASRRGFSPLHFGNGTRLTVT.

This clonotype has just a few counts. The rearrangement uses TRBV20-1 and TRBJ2-5; the D is unclear. From germline, CDR1 is DFQATT and CDR2 SNEGSKA (reference sequence). The CDR3 contains 13 residues. V lost 6 bases and J 3 bases, leaving 14 bases between the germline ends. The CDR3 sequence: CSASSRRKETQYF. In DNA, the CDR3 is TGCAGTGCCAGTTCCCGGCGGAAAGAGACCCAGTACTTC.

This clonotype showed up just once. The chain employs TRBV25-1 and TRBJ1-5; TRBD1 might be the D (5 bases). Germline values: CDR1 MGHDK, CDR2 SYGVNS. The CDR3 runs to 15 residues. Trimming cost V 6 bases and J 0 bases, with 12 bases left between them. DNA of the CDR3: TGTGCCAGCAGCTCGGGGCTATATAGCAATCAGCCCCAGCATTTT. Its protein is CASSSGLYSNQPQHF.

The chain uses TRBV2 and TRBJ2-3, with D maybe TRBD1 (5 bases). This CDR3 is built from 11 residues. V was cut by 10 bases and J by 4 bases, with 9 bases left in between. The germline V gene encodes CDR1 SNHLY and CDR2 FYNNEI. The CDR3 DNA follows: TGTGCCATCCAAGGGGCAGATACGCAGTATTTT. This sequence encodes CAIQGADTQYF.

In its sample, this clonotype was seen many times. The gene calls are TRBV6-5 and TRBJ1-6; possibly TRBD1 for D (6 bases). The CDR3 extends over 15 amino acids. In germline, CDR1 is MNHEY, CDR2 SVGAGI. The V and J ends lost 2 bases and 10 bases respectively, with 15 bases between them. In nucleotides, the CDR3 is TGTGCCAGCAGTTACGGGGGCAGGGGAGAATCACCCCTCCACTTT. Its protein product is CASSYGGRGESPLHF.

This clonotype was seen many times. The chain is built from TRBV5-1 and TRBJ2-1; 12 positions match TRBD2. The V and J ends lost 0 bases and 7 bases, in that order; junction bases with no gene match: 5. CDR1 and CDR2 from the germline V gene are SGHRS and YFSETQ. The CDR3 covers 16 residues. In DNA, the CDR3 is TGCGCCAGCAGCTTGGCGGTGACTAGCGGGGGAAATGAGCAGTTCTTC. It specifies CASSLAVTSGGNEQFF.

This clonotype was picked up a small number of times. The chain recombines TRBV11-2 with TRBJ1-2; D call uncertain. Per the germline V gene, CDR1 is SGHAT and CDR2 is FQNNGV. V was shortened by 4 bases and J by 0 bases, with 15 bases between the two germline ends. This CDR3 is built from 16 residues. The CDR3 DNA follows: TGTGCCAGCAGCTCGCACATACTTGGGGCTAACTATGGCTACACCTTC. Its translation is CASSSHILGANYGYTF.

This chain uses TRBV2 with TRBJ1-1, with TRBD1 as a possible D gene (5 bases). The CDR3 has 16 residues. V lost 5 bases and J lost 6, with 22 bases in between. Germline V gene lookup returns CDR1 SNHLY and CDR2 FYNNEI. The CDR3 DNA reads TGTGCCAGCAGTTGGGCTCCGGGCGGCGGGGGAGCTGAAGCTTTCTTT. The encoded protein is CASSWAPGGGGAEAFF.

This clonotype appeared a few times. The chain has TRBV29-1 and TRBJ2-2; 10 bases match TRBD1. The CDR3 extends over 12 amino acids. V dropped 7 bases and J dropped 6; count of bases not matched to a gene: 2. CDR1 is SQVTM and CDR2 is ANQGSEA in the germline V gene. CDR3 sequence: CSGGQGAGELFF. The CDR3, as DNA: TGCAGCGGTGGACAGGGGGCCGGGGAGCTGTTTTTT.

This clonotype was counted between two and nine times. Germline and junction disagree at one end, which may indicate a read error. The V and J genes are TRBV7-7 and TRBJ2-3; tentative D call: TRBD1 (6 bases). CDR3 length equals 13 residues. Germline CDR1 is SSHAT and CDR2 is FNYEAQ (reference sequence). CDR3 DNA sequence: TGTGCTAGCAGCTTAGCCCAGGGGGATACGCAGTATTTT. It codes for CASSLAQGDTQYF.

This clonotype has just a few counts. The chain is built from TRBV18 and TRBJ2-1; 10 bases map to TRBD1. In germline, CDR1 is KGHSH, CDR2 LQKENI. V shed 3 bases, J shed 4 bases, and the junction held 6 bases outside the gene matches. This CDR3 comprises 16 residues. For the CDR3, the DNA is TGTGCCAGCTCACCGCCCGGGACAGGGGATTACAATGAGCAGTTCTTC. Its translation: CASSPPGTGDYNEQFF.

The gene calls are TRBV29-1 and TRBJ2-7; the D gene could be TRBD1 or TRBD2 (5 bases each). From germline, CDR1 is SQVTM and CDR2 ANQGSEA. This CDR3 region has 15 residues. The germline V and J ends were trimmed by 7 bases and 1 base, with 20 bases remaining between them. CDR3 amino acids: CSAGRWDRRSYEQYF. The CDR3 DNA reads TGCAGCGCCGGGCGGTGGGACCGGAGGTCCTACGAGCAGTACTTC.